This T cell receptor (beta chain) was recorded in a study of control samples from healthy donors and cancer patients. This CDR3 has 15 residues. Per germline, CDR1 MDHEN and CDR2 SYDVKM. The ends were cut back, 2 bases at V and 7 bases at J, with 12 bases in the middle. Produced via immunoSEQ multiplex PCR; TCRdb's table is partial and in-frame only. The table lists approximately 150,000 clones, approximately 86% of them singletons, with more than 1.5% in the top ten. The gene calls are TRBV28 and TRBJ1-6, with a tentative D call TRBD1 (5 bases). Sequencing was done on a sample of blood. This sequence was found in a man between 18 and 29 years old in good health. Written as DNA, the CDR3 is TGTGCCAGCAGTTTACTTGGGGGTGGGAATTCACCCCTCCACTTT. This translates into CASSLLGGGNSPLHF.